The 21 T cell receptor beta chains given below trace back to one sample, sequenced in a study of blood T cells in healthy people across ages. Primed by a sample-barcoded 5' primer and a J-beta primer mix, a second PCR proceeded for about 6 to 12 cycles. One entry per CDR3 protein results from TCRdb running MiXCR on the 5' RACE reads. The data contain around 800,000 distinct CDR3 sequences, around 62% of them singletons. Sequencing used blood. The receptors originated from a young man in good health.

The chain uses TRBV29-1 and TRBJ2-1; a possible D gene is TRBD1 (5 bases). The J call may be incorrect, as the DNA end agrees better with TRBJ2-7. CDR3 length: 15 amino acids. Germline V gene data show CDR1 as SQVTM and CDR2 as ANQGSEA. As DNA, the CDR3 is TGCAGCGTTGAAGATCTTACAGGAGAAATCTACGAGCAGTACTTC. Amino acid sequence: CSVEDLTGEIYEQYF.

The J gene is TRBJ2-3, the V gene TRBV7-8; D gene unclear. The CDR3 has 19 residues. The germline V gene has CDR1 SGHVS and CDR2 FQNEAQ. V lost 1 base to trimming and J lost 0 bases, with 20 bases between them. For the CDR3, the DNA is TGTGCCAGCAGCTTAGTTTGGTCCGGGCAGACGGCTAGCACAGATACGCAGTATTTT. Its protein is CASSLVWSGQTASTDTQYF.

V usage is TRBV27 and J usage is TRBJ1-6, with 9 bases aligning to TRBD1. J gave up 6 bases and V 5 bases, and 11 bases lay outside the gene matches. Germline V gives CDR1 MNHEY, CDR2 SMNVEV (reference sequence). The CDR3 is 17 residues long. CDR3: CASSPLPGQGANSPLHF. CDR3 coding DNA: TGTGCCAGCAGTCCCCTACCGGGACAGGGAGCTAATTCACCCCTCCACTTT.

The rearrangement joins TRBV25-1 to TRBJ1-4; D not certain. The CDR3 contains 15 residues. The germline V gene has CDR1 MGHDK and CDR2 SYGVNS. The ends were cut back, 1 base at V and 4 bases at J, with 10 bases in the middle. The CDR3, as DNA: TGTGCCAGCAGTGAATCAGGACGGCATAATGAAAAACTGTTTTTT. Its translation is CASSESGRHNEKLFF.

This clonotype was counted a few times. This chain connects TRBV20-1 to TRBJ1-2, with unresolved D. Germline CDR1 reads DFQATT; CDR2 reads SNEGSKA (reference sequence). V lost 0 bases and J 0 bases, leaving 5 bases between the germline ends. This CDR3 spans 13 amino acids. CDR3 coding DNA: TGCAGTGCTAGAGATCCAGCTAACTATGGCTACACCTTC. Its protein is CSARDPANYGYTF.

This clonotype came up once. The chain employs TRBV7-2 and TRBJ1-2; D is uncertain. Germline lookup yields CDR1 SGHTA and CDR2 FQGNSA. V lost 8 bases, J lost 8 bases, and 21 bases lay in between. The CDR3 contains 14 residues. As DNA, the CDR3 is TGTGCCAGCGGCTCATGGGCCGGAGGAAGAGGCTACACCTTC. Encoded protein: CASGSWAGGRGYTF.

As DNA, the CDR3 is TGTGCCAGCAGCGTAGTACCGGGAACCGGGGAGCTGTTTTTT. This encodes CASSVVPGTGELFF. V is TRBV9 and J is TRBJ2-2; TRBD2 is a possible D gene (5 bases). Trimming removed 0 bases from V and 5 bases from J, with 8 bases in between. There are 14 residues in the CDR3. The germline CDR1 and CDR2 sequences are SGDLS and YYNGEE.

This clonotype has just one count. The CDR3 spells CASSLRGREVSDTQYF. The CDR3, as DNA: TGTGCCAGCAGCTTAAGGGGCAGGGAGGTTTCTGATACGCAGTATTTT. V is TRBV7-6 and J is TRBJ2-3; D is possibly TRBD2 (6 bases). Trimming stripped 2 bases from V and 6 bases from J, with 18 bases between. Germline V gives CDR1 SGHVS, CDR2 FNYEAQ. The CDR3 extends over 16 amino acids.

The chain recombines TRBV12-3 or TRBV12-4 with TRBJ2-1; 11 nucleotides agree with TRBD2. Germline trimming cut 3 bases from V and 5 bases from J; bases unmatched to any gene: 9. The length of the CDR3 is 17 residues. The CDR3 region is CASSFLALAGVDNEQFF. The CDR3, as DNA: TGTGCCAGCAGTTTCCTAGCACTAGCGGGGGTCGACAATGAGCAGTTCTTC.

The J gene is TRBJ2-7, the V gene TRBV29-1; the D gene could be TRBD1 or TRBD2 (5 bases each). The ends were cut back, 7 bases at V and 5 bases at J, with 18 bases in the middle. The CDR3 has 13 residues. Germline V gene lookup returns CDR1 SQVTM and CDR2 ANQGSEA. For the CDR3, the DNA is TGCAGCGCAGAACCGGGGCCGCGGGACGAGCAGTACTTC. This encodes CSAEPGPRDEQYF.

This clonotype was detected once. Here the CDR3 DNA reads TGTGCCATCAGTGGGACAGAGGATGCCTACGAGCAGTACTTC. It codes for CAISGTEDAYEQYF. V usage is TRBV10-3 and J usage is TRBJ2-7; possibly TRBD1 for D (6 bases). Germline CDR1 ENHRY, CDR2 SYGVKD. Trimming pared 4 bases from V and 2 bases from J, leaving 12 bases between. CDR3 size: 14 residues.

The count of this clonotype is one. The chain couples TRBV12-3 or TRBV12-4 to TRBJ1-5; tentatively, D is TRBD1 (6 bases). This CDR3 is built from 13 residues. V lost 6 bases, J lost 3 bases, and 9 bases lay in between. CDR3: CASRSGVNQPQHF. DNA for the CDR3: TGTGCCAGCAGGTCAGGGGTCAATCAGCCCCAGCATTTT.

The chain joins TRBV4-1 to TRBJ1-5; possible D gene TRBD1, 5 bases. Per germline, CDR1 MGHRA and CDR2 YSYEKL. V shed 5 bases and J shed 3 bases, with 11 bases lying between them. The CDR3 is 14 residues long. CDR3 sequence: CASSGGDLNQPQHF. The DNA for the CDR3 is TGCGCCAGCAGCGGAGGGGATCTCAATCAGCCCCAGCATTTT.

The V and J genes are TRBV9 and TRBJ2-7; 7 bases match TRBD1. The V and J ends lost 1 base and 5 bases, in that order; junction bases with no gene match: 6. Germline lookup yields CDR1 SGDLS and CDR2 YYNGEE. This CDR3 spans 14 amino acids. The CDR3 spells CASSVRGGKNEQYF. In DNA, the CDR3 is TGTGCCAGCAGCGTAAGAGGGGGCAAAAACGAGCAGTACTTC.

The V gene is TRBV5-1, the J gene TRBJ2-7; D unresolved. CDR1 and CDR2 from the germline V gene are SGHRS and YFSETQ. Trimming took off 6 bases at V and 0 bases at J, with 10 bases between the two ends. This CDR3 has 13 residues. CDR3 protein: CASMDRNSYEQYF. Written as DNA, the CDR3 is TGCGCCAGCATGGACCGAAACTCCTACGAGCAGTACTTC.

This chain uses TRBV10-2 with TRBJ2-1; TRBD1 might be the D (5 bases). The germline V and J ends were trimmed by 6 bases and 7 bases, with 22 bases remaining between them. The germline gives CDR1 WSHSY, CDR2 SAAADI. CDR3 size: 16 residues. CDR3 bases: TGCGCCAGCAGGGGTGGGGCGACCCTAAATATAAATGAGCAGTTCTTC. Translating it yields CASRGGATLNINEQFF.

This chain uses TRBV7-2 with TRBJ2-5, with TRBD2 matching over 7 bases. The CDR3 totals 15 residues. The ends lost 4 bases at V and 2 bases at J; junction bases unmatched: 7. From germline, CDR1 is SGHTA and CDR2 FQGNSA. In DNA, the CDR3 is TGTGCCAGCAGCTACGGACTAGGAAGACAAGAGACCCAGTACTTC. This translates into CASSYGLGRQETQYF.

This chain connects TRBV4-3 to TRBJ2-3, with unresolved D. CDR1 and CDR2 from the germline V gene are LGHNA and YSLEER. V lost 4 bases and J 5 bases, leaving 10 bases between the germline ends. This CDR3 comprises 13 residues. The CDR3: CASSPRARDTQYF. As DNA, the CDR3 is TGCGCCAGCAGCCCTAGAGCCCGAGATACGCAGTATTTT.

This chain joins TRBV4-2 and TRBJ2-1, with D possibly TRBD2 on 6 matching bases. V lost 1 base and J lost 8, with 9 bases in between. CDR3 length equals 13 residues. Germline V gives CDR1 LGHNA, CDR2 YNFKEQ. The CDR3 here is CASSQGRVDEQFF. The CDR3 nucleotides are TGTGCCAGCAGCCAAGGGAGGGTGGATGAGCAGTTCTTC.

This chain links TRBV20-1 with TRBJ1-2, with 10 bases matching TRBD1. The length of the CDR3 is 15 residues. The germline CDR1 and CDR2 sequences are DFQATT and SNEGSKA (reference sequence). J was trimmed by 6 bases and V by 7 bases; bases with no gene match: 14. The CDR3 nucleotides read TGCAGTGTTGGGGACAGGGGATTCCAAGTGCATGGCTACACCTTC. Its protein product is CSVGDRGFQVHGYTF.

This sequence joins TRBV5-5 and TRBJ2-5; TRBD1 matches 8 bases. The end of the DNA fits TRBJ2-7 better, so the J call may be wrong. The CDR3 is 14 amino acids. Germline values: CDR1 SGHKS, CDR2 YYEKEE (reference sequence). The CDR3 is CASSLPTGGYEQYF. Here the CDR3 DNA reads TGTGCCAGCAGCTTGCCCACAGGGGGGTACGAGCAGTACTTC.